This TCR beta chain derives from a study of CD8 T cells in ankylosing spondylitis (dated by TCRdb to 2015 to 2018). About the full investigation: T cell receptor beta repertoires were profiled in healthy donors and ankylosing spondylitis patients so that disease-linked TCR variants could be found. Peripheral blood was sampled, and synovial fluid was also collected from ankylosing spondylitis patients. In total, the full study cohort was made up of roughly 110 healthy donors and 25 or so ankylosing spondylitis patients.

A word on this clonotype: Its specific antigen is unknown. No base quality values were provided; no much bigger clone lies one nucleotide off.

The data were produced on an Illumina HiSeq 2500. TCR beta libraries were prepared by quantitative 5'-RACE with molecular barcodes. The original pipeline was this. A new computational method based on a probabilistic model of VDJ rearrangement was used to identify disease-linked TCR variants. In TCRdb, the public reads were trimmed at Q25 with fastp and aligned with MiXCR, with productive beta chains retained. Identical CDR3 proteins give one entry, which carries the most common genes and DNA. The V and J calls, along with clone size, are taken from TCRdb and not from the paper's own processing. For this sample there are 36,000 or so distinct CDR3 sequences; 13% appear just once. The top ten constitute less than 35% of the sample. Synovial fluid samples and blood samples obtained from the same ankylosing spondylitis patients were matched. Overall results and qualifications from the work: The disease-linked clones had a CD8+ phenotype and were found at relatively low frequencies in peripheral blood. Some motif variants had previously been reported in the synovial fluid and blood of reactive arthritis patients, which suggests shared mechanisms of disease initiation. Blood from ankylosing spondylitis patients appeared to be characterized by a TCR beta motif composed of several highly homologous amino acid variants. The disease-linked clones were reported to be significantly enriched in matched synovial fluid samples from ankylosing spondylitis patients.

Trimming removed 3 bases from V and 4 bases from J, leaving 13 bases between the germline ends. From its cysteine to its phenylalanine, the CDR3 spans 14 amino acids. Just the 42-base CDR3 DNA is kept, in frame starting at base 1. From the germline V gene, CDR1 is SGDLS and CDR2 is YYNGEE. The sample comprised synovial fluid, either unsorted or a sorted T cell fraction (not recorded which). The source is a male donor with ankylosing spondylitis. Here the chain combines TRBV9 and TRBJ2-5, with the D call perhaps TRBD1 or TRBD2, each one matching 6 bases. The CDR3 protein sequence reads: CASSGEQGLETQYF. The nucleotides are TGTGCCAGCAGCGGCGAACAGGGACTAGAGACCCAGTACTTC.